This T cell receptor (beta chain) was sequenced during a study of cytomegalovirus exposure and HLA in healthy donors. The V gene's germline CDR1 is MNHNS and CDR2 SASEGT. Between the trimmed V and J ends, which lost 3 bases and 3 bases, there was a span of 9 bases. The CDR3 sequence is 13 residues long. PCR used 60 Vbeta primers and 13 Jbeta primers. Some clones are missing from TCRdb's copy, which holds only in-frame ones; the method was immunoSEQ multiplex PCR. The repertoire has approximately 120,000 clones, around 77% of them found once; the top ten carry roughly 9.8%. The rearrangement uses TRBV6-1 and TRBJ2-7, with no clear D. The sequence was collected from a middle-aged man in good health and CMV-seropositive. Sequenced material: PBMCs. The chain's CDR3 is CASSDASYYEQYF. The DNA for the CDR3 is TGTGCCAGCAGTGACGCGTCTTACTACGAGCAGTACTTC.